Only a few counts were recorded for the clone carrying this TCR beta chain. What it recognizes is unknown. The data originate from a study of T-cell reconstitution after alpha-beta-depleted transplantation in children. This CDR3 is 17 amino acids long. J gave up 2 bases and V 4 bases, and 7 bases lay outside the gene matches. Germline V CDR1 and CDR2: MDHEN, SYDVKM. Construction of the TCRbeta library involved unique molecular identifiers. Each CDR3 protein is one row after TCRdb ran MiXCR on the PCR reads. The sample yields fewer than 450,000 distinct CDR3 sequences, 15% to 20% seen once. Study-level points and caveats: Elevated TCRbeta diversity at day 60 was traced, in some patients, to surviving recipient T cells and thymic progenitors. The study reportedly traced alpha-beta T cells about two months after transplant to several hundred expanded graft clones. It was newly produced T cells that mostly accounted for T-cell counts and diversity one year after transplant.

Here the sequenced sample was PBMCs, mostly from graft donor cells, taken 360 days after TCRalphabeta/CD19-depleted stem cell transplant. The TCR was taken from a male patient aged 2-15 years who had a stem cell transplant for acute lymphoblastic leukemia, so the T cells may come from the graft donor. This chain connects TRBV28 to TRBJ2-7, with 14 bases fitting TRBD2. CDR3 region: CASSWGTSGRSAYEQYF. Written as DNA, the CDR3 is TGTGCCAGCAGTTGGGGGACTAGCGGGAGATCTGCCTACGAGCAGTACTTC.